This T cell receptor beta chain stems from a study of blood T cell repertoires in COVID-19. About the study: The United States, Italy and Spain supplied acute and convalescent COVID-19 samples.

Donors were grouped by their self-reported clinical history. In the 2 weeks before study entry, exposed participants met a COVID-19 case, which was PCR-confirmed or clinician-diagnosed. The CDR3 covers 15 residues. Trimming took 0 bases from V and 4 from J; bases not matched to a gene: 2. In germline, CDR1 is SGHRS, CDR2 YFSETQ. Under the authors' procedure: Nucleated cell number was recorded as an estimate derived from reference gene primer amplification. Generated by immunoSEQ multiplex PCR, the TCRdb table keeps only in-frame clones and is missing some. V, J and clone size reflect that table, while D and trimming were determined from the DNA. The sample records roughly 430,000 clones, roughly 84% being singletons. Details on this clone: Other DNA sequences in the sample encode the same CDR3.

J is TRBJ2-1 and V is TRBV5-1, with 9 bases lining up with TRBD2. This receptor was taken from a woman between 18 and 29 years old who had been exposed to COVID-19. Source material: PBMCs or T cells enriched from blood (not recorded which). The CDR3 region is CASSLGLADYNEQFF. The CDR3 DNA reads as TGCGCCAGCAGCTTGGGACTAGCGGATTACAATGAGCAGTTCTTC.